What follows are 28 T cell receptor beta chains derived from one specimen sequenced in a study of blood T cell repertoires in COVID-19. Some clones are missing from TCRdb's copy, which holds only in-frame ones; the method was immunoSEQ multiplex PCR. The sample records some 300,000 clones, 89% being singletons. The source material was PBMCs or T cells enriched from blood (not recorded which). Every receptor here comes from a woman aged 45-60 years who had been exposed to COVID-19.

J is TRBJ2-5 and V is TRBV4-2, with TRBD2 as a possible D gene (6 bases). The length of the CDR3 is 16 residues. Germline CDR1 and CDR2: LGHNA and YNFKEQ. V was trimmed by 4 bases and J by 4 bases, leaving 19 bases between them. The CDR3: CASSLSGASDSETQYF. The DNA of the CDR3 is TGTGCCAGCAGCCTATCTGGAGCTAGCGATTCAGAGACCCAGTACTTC.

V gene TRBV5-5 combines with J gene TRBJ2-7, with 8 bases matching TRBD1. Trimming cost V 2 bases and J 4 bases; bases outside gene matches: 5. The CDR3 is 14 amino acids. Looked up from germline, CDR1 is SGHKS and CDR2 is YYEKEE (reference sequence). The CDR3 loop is CASSLDRGGYEQYF. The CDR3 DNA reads TGTGCCAGCAGCTTAGACAGGGGAGGTTACGAGCAGTACTTC.

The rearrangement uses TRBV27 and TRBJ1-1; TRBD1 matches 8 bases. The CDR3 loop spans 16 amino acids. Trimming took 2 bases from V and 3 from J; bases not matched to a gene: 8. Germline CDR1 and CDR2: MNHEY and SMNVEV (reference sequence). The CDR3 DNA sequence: TGTGCCAGCAGTTTAGGACAGGGTCGATGGGACACTGAAGCTTTCTTT. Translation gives CASSLGQGRWDTEAFF.

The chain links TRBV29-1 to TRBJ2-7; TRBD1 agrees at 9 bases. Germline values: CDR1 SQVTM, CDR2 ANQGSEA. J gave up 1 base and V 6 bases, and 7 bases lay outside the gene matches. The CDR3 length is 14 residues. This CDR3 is CSVRDRGGSYEQYF. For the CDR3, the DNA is TGCAGCGTCCGCGACAGGGGGGGGTCCTACGAGCAGTACTTC.

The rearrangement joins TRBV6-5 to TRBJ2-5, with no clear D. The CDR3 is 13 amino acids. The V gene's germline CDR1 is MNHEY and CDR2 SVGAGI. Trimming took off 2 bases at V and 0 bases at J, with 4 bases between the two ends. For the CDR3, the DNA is TGTGCCAGCAGTTACCACAACCAAGAGACCCAGTACTTC. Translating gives CASSYHNQETQYF.

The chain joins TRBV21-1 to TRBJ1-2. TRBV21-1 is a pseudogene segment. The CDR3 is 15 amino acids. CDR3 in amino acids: CASSKVMVRNYGYTF. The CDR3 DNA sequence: TGTGCCAGCAGCAAAGTGATGGTGCGGAACTATGGCTACACCTTC.

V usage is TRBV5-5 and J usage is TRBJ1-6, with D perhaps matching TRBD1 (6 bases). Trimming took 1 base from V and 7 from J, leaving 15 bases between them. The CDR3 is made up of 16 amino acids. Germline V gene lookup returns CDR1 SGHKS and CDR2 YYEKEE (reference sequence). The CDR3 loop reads CASSLFKTGMNSPLHF. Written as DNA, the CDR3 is TGTGCCAGCAGCTTGTTTAAAACAGGGATGAATTCACCCCTCCACTTT.

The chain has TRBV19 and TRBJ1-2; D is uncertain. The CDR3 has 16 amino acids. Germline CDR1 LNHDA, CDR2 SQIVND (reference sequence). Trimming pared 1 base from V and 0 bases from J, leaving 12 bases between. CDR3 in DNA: TGTGCCAGTAGTATAGCTTCCGCGACACCTAACTATGGCTACACCTTC. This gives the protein CASSIASATPNYGYTF.

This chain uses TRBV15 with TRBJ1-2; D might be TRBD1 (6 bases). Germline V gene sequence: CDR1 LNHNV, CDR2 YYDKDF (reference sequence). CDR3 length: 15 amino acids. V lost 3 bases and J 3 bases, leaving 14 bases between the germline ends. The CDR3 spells CATSRGAGADYGYTF. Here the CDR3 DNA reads TGTGCCACCAGCAGGGGAGCAGGGGCGGACTATGGCTACACCTTC. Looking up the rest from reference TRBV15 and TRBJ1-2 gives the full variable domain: DAMVIQNPRYQVTQFGKPVTLSCSQTLNHNVMYWYQQKSSQAPKLLFHYYDKDFNNEADTPDNFQSRRPNTSFCFLDIRSPGLGDTAMYLCATSRGAGADYGYTFGSGTRLTVV.

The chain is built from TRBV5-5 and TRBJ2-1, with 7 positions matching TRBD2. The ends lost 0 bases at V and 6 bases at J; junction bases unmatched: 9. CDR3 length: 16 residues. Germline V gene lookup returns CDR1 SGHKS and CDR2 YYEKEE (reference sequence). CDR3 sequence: CASSLDGGGPLNEQFF. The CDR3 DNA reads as TGTGCCAGCAGCTTGGATGGGGGGGGTCCCCTCAATGAGCAGTTCTTC.

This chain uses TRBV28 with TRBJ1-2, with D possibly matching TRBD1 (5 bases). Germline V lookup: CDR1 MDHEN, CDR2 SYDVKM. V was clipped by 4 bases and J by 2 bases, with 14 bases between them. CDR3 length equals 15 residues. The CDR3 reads CASSSLAGGNYGYTF. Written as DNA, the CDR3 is TGTGCCAGCAGTTCCCTAGCCGGGGGGAACTATGGCTACACCTTC.

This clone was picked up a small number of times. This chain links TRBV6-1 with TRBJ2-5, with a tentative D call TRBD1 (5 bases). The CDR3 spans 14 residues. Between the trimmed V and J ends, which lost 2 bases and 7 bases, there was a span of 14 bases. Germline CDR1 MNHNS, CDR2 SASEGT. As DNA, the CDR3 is TGTGCCAGCAGTGAATCCCGGCCCCAGGGGACCCAGTACTTC. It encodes CASSESRPQGTQYF.

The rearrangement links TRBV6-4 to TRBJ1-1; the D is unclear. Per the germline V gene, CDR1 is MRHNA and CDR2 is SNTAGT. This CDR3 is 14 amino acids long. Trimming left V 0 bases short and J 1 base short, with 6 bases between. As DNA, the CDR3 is TGTGCCAGCAGTGACTCTGGGCGGAACACTGAAGCTTTCTTT. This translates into CASSDSGRNTEAFF.

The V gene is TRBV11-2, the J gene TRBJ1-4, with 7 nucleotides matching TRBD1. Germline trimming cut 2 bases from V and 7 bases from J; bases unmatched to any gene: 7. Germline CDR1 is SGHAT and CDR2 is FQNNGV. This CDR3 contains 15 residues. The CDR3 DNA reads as TGTGCCAGCAGCTTATCTTCCAGGGGGTTTGAAAAACTGTTTTTT. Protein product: CASSLSSRGFEKLFF.

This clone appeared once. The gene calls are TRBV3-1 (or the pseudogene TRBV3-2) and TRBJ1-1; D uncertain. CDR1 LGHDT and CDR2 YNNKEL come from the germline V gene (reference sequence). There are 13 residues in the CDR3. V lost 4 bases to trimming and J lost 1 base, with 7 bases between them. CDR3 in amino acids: CASSRIWNTEAFF. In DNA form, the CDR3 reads TGTGCCAGCAGCCGTATTTGGAACACTGAAGCTTTCTTT.

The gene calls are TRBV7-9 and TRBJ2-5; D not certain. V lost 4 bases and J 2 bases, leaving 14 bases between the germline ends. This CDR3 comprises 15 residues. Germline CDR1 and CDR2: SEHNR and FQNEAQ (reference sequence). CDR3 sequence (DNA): TGTGCCAGCAGCTCGATCGACAAGAAGCAAGAGACCCAGTACTTC. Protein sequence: CASSSIDKKQETQYF.

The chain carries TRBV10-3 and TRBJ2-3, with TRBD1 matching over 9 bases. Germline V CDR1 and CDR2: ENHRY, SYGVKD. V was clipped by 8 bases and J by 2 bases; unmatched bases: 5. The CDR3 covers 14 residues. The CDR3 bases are TGTGCCATCGGAGGGACAGGGTTCACAGATACGCAGTATTTT. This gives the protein CAIGGTGFTDTQYF.

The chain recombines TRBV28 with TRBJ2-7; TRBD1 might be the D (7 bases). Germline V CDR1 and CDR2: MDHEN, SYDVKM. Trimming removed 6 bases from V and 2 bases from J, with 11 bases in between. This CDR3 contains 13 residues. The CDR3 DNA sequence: TGTGCCAGCAGGGGGGGACAGACCTACGAGCAGTACTTC. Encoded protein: CASRGGQTYEQYF.

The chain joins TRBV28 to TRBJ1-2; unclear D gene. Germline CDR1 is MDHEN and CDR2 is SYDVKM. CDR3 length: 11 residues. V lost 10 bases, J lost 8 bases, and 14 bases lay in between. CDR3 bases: TGTGCCATAGAACGGTTAAGCGGCTACACCTTC. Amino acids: CAIERLSGYTF.

CDR3 sequence: CSVGQGEVQYF. CDR3 bases: TGCAGCGTGGGACAGGGGGAAGTGCAGTACTTC. V gene TRBV29-1 combines with J gene TRBJ2-7, with 11 nucleotides matching TRBD1. Germline CDR1 reads SQVTM; CDR2 reads ANQGSEA. V gave up 6 bases and J gave up 9 bases; unmatched junction bases: 4. The CDR3 contains 11 residues.

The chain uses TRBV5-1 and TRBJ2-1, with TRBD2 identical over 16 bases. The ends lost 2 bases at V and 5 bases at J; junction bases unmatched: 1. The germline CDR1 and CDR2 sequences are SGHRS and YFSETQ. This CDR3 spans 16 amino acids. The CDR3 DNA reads TGCGCCAGCAGCTTTGGGACTAGCGGGGGGGACAATGAGCAGTTCTTC. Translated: CASSFGTSGGDNEQFF.

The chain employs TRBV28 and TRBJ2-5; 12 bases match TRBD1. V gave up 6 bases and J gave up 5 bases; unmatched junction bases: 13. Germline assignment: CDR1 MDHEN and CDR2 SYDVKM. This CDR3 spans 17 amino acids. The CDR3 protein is CASRQISGTGGLETQYF. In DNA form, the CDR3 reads TGTGCCAGCAGGCAGATATCCGGGACAGGGGGCTTGGAGACCCAGTACTTC.

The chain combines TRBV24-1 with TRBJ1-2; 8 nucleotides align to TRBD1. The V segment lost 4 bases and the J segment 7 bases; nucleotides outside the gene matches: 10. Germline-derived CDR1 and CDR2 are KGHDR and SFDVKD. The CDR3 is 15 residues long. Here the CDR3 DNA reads TGTGCCACCAGTGACCCGACAGGGGTAACGAGTGGCTACACCTTC. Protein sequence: CATSDPTGVTSGYTF.

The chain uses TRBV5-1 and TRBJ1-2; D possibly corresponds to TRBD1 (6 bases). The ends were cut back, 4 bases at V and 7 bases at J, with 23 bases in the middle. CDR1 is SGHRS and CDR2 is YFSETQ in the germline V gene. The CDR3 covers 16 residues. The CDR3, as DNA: TGCGCCAGCAGCGGAAACTCGGGGACATTAGTGGGTGGCTACACCTTC. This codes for CASSGNSGTLVGGYTF.

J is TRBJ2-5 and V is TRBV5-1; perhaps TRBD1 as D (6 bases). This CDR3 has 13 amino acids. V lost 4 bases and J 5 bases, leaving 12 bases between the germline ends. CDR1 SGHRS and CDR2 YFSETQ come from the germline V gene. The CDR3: CASSSGGQETQYF. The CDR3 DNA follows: TGCGCCAGCAGCAGTGGGGGCCAGGAGACCCAGTACTTC.

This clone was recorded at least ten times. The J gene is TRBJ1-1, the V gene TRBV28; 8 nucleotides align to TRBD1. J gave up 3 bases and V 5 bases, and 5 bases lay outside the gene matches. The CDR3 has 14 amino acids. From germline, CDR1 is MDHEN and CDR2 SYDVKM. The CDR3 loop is CASSETGEDTEAFF. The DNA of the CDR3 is TGTGCCAGCAGTGAGACAGGGGAAGACACTGAAGCTTTCTTT.

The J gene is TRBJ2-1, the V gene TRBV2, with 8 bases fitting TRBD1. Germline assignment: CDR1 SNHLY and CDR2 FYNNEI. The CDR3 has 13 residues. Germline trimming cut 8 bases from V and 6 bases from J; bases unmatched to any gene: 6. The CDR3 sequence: CASAAGGVNEQFF. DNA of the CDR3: TGTGCCAGCGCGGCAGGGGGCGTCAATGAGCAGTTCTTC.

CDR3 in DNA: TGTGCCAGCAGCTTCGAAGCCGGACAGGGTCGCCACGAGCAGTACTTC. This gives the protein CASSFEAGQGRHEQYF. The chain employs TRBV5-6 and TRBJ2-7; 8 bases agree with TRBD1. Trimming removed 2 bases from V and 5 bases from J; junction bases left unmatched: 12. The length of the CDR3 is 16 residues. CDR1 is SGHDT, CDR2 YYEEEE, per germline.